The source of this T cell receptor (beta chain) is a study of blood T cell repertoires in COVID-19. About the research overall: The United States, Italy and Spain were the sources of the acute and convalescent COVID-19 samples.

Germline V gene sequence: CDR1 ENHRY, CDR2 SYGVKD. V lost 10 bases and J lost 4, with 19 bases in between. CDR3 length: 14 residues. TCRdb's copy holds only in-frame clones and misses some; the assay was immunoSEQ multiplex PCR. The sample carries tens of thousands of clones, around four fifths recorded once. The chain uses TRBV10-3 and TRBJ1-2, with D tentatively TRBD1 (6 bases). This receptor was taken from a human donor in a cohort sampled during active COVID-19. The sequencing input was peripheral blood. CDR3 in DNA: TGTGCCACTGCGAACAGGGTCGGTCCCTATGGCTACACCTTC. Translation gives CATANRVGPYGYTF.